This entry is about one TCR beta chain. Its matching antigen is unknown. This entry comes from a study of shared clonotypes between healthy human individuals. Whole-study context: Ranging from 18 to 49 in age, donors were a couple of women and a few men.

Libraries were prepared by immunoSEQ multiplex PCR; TCRdb keeps only in-frame clonotypes and omits some of them. The sample carries some 450,000 clones, roughly 80% recorded once. Losses at the gene ends were 1 base for V and 5 bases for J; bases not matched to a gene: 6. The CDR3 is 15 amino acids. Per the germline V gene, CDR1 is SEHNR and CDR2 is FQNEAQ (reference sequence). All participating donors were Caucasian adults from Nashville, Tennessee. The study, taken as a whole, reports: Among donors, clonotype sharing was expected to be affected by sequencing depth.

This chain connects TRBV7-9 to TRBJ2-7; 9 bases match TRBD1. This sequence was found in a woman between 40 and 50 years old in good health. Some clones in this sample may be carry-over from other donors' samples. Input material: PBMCs. The CDR3 nucleotides read TGTGCCAGCAGCTTAGAGGGGACAGGGTTGGACGAGCAGTACTTC. Translation: CASSLEGTGLDEQYF.